These 20 T cell receptor beta chains were all obtained from the same sample, sequenced in a study of T-cell memory formation after mild COVID-19. Via MiXCR, TCRdb re-called the 5' RACE reads, giving one row per CDR3 protein. The sample includes some 210,000 distinct CDR3 sequences, approximately 20% seen only once; the top ten take 2.4%. The sequenced sample consisted of PBMCs or a T cell subset sorted from them (not recorded which). These receptors were taken from an adult woman who had mild COVID-19 (a few samples of this study predate the infection). Cell type and time point are not known.

In its sample, this clonotype was seen many times. The CDR3 is CASSLAPPNEQFF. In DNA form, the CDR3 reads TGCGCCAGCAGCTTAGCCCCCCCGAATGAGCAGTTCTTC. The chain recombines TRBV5-1 with TRBJ2-1; D not certain. The germline V gene encodes CDR1 SGHRS and CDR2 YFSETQ. The germline V and J ends were trimmed by 2 bases and 7 bases, with 10 bases remaining between them. The CDR3 consists of 13 residues.

The chain uses TRBV30 and TRBJ1-1, with unresolved D. V dropped 5 bases and J dropped 4 bases, with 14 bases sitting between them. The CDR3 extends over 13 amino acids. Per the germline V gene, CDR1 is GTSNPN and CDR2 is SVGIG (reference sequence). CDR3 protein: CAWQEAVSTEAFF. CDR3 coding DNA: TGTGCCTGGCAGGAGGCGGTTAGCACTGAAGCTTTCTTT.

This clonotype was counted many times. The V gene is TRBV9, the J gene TRBJ2-7; 10 nucleotides line up with TRBD1. Germline-derived CDR1 and CDR2 are SGDLS and YYNGEE. V lost 3 bases and J lost 4; bases outside the gene matches: 7. This CDR3 has 15 residues. CDR3 nucleotide sequence: TGTGCCAGCAGCGCCTCCGGGACAGGGGCATACGAGCAGTACTTC. Encoded protein: CASSASGTGAYEQYF.

The sample holds many counts of this clonotype. The rearrangement links TRBV7-2 to TRBJ2-7; 13 bases match TRBD2. V trimming: 5 bases; J trimming: 1 base; junction bases outside the gene matches: 8. The CDR3 has 17 residues. CDR1 and CDR2 (germline): SGHTA, FQGNSA. The CDR3 reads CASSLLLAGGMSYEQYF. The CDR3 DNA reads TGTGCCAGCAGCCTTTTACTAGCGGGGGGGATGTCCTACGAGCAGTACTTC.

The chain combines TRBV12-3 or TRBV12-4 with TRBJ2-1; D gene uncertain. The CDR3 totals 13 residues. The germline V and J ends were trimmed by 4 bases and 3 bases, with 7 bases remaining between them. In DNA form, the CDR3 reads TGTGCCAGCAGTTCCCAGCTCTACAATGAGCAGTTCTTC. Translating gives CASSSQLYNEQFF.

The V gene is TRBV5-1, the J gene TRBJ1-4; D ambiguous. CDR3 length: 14 residues. V was trimmed by 2 bases and J by 0 bases, leaving 5 bases between them. CDR1 and CDR2 from the germline V gene are SGHRS and YFSETQ. CDR3 region: CASSFVATNEKLFF. The CDR3 DNA follows: TGCGCCAGCAGCTTCGTTGCAACTAATGAAAAACTGTTTTTT.

V and J are TRBV6-5 and TRBJ1-5; weak D call: TRBD1 (5 bases). CDR1 is MNHEY, CDR2 SVGAGI, per germline. V dropped 8 bases and J dropped 7 bases, with 15 bases sitting between them. The CDR3 covers 13 residues. CDR3 in amino acids: CASRRDRAQPQHF. DNA of the CDR3: TGTGCCAGCCGTCGGGACCGGGCCCAGCCCCAGCATTTT.

This clonotype is medium-sized by share. The chain is built from TRBV9 and TRBJ2-4; no clear D. This CDR3 comprises 13 residues. The germline V and J ends were trimmed by 0 bases and 9 bases, with 10 bases remaining between them. In germline, CDR1 is SGDLS, CDR2 YYNGEE. CDR3 nucleotide sequence: TGTGCCAGCAGCGTAGAATCAGAGAGCATTCAGTACTTC. It specifies CASSVESESIQYF.

In this sample, this clonotype turned up a few times. The chain carries TRBV20-1 and TRBJ1-2, with D unresolved. This CDR3 is built from 12 residues. The ends were cut back, 2 bases at V and 2 bases at J, with 6 bases in the middle. Germline V gives CDR1 DFQATT, CDR2 SNEGSKA (reference sequence). DNA of the CDR3: TGCAGTGCTAGAACTGCCAACTATGGCTACACCTTC. Amino acid sequence: CSARTANYGYTF.

This clonotype was counted between two and nine times. V and J are TRBV5-1 and TRBJ2-1; 9 nucleotides line up with TRBD2. The CDR3 contains 15 residues. From germline, CDR1 is SGHRS and CDR2 YFSETQ. The J segment lost 0 bases and the V segment lost 6 bases, leaving 4 bases of the junction unmatched. CDR3 region: CASTAGGLSYNEQFF. The DNA of the CDR3 is TGCGCCAGCACAGCGGGAGGTCTCTCCTACAATGAGCAGTTCTTC.

J is TRBJ1-5 and V is TRBV12-3 or TRBV12-4, with no clear D. Trimming removed 6 bases from V and 0 bases from J, with 6 bases in between. There are 13 residues in the CDR3. CDR3 sequence (DNA): TGTGCCAGCAGAGGTAGTAGCAATCAGCCCCAGCATTTT. Protein product: CASRGSSNQPQHF.

The V and J genes are TRBV12-3 or TRBV12-4 and TRBJ2-7; TRBD1 aligns across 9 bases. With 6 bases clipped from V and 7 bases from J, the junction kept 16 bases outside the gene matches. The CDR3 has 16 amino acids. CDR3 sequence reads: CASSSKRIGQGSEQYF. The CDR3 region has the DNA TGTGCCAGCAGCTCCAAGCGGATCGGACAGGGGAGTGAGCAGTACTTC.

This clonotype came up a few times. The gene calls are TRBV29-1 and TRBJ1-2; D is unclear. The CDR3 totals 12 residues. Trimming stripped 5 bases from V and 8 bases from J, with 15 bases between. Germline V gene data show CDR1 as SQVTM and CDR2 as ANQGSEA. Here the CDR3 DNA reads TGCAGCGTTTTTGGAACGATTAAGGGCTACACCTTC. This gives the protein CSVFGTIKGYTF.

This clonotype was seen ten or more times. The gene calls are TRBV15 and TRBJ1-1; no clear D. The CDR3 has 15 residues. V shed 3 bases and J shed 0 bases, with 11 bases lying between them. CDR1 LNHNV and CDR2 YYDKDF come from the germline V gene (reference sequence). The CDR3 spells CATSRTGRMNTEAFF. CDR3 nucleotide sequence: TGTGCCACCAGCAGGACCGGACGGATGAACACTGAAGCTTTCTTT.

This clonotype was observed at least ten times. The chain recombines TRBV12-3 or TRBV12-4 with TRBJ2-5; 9 bases map to TRBD1. With V trimmed by 7 bases and J by 4 bases, 10 bases remained unmatched. The CDR3 is 15 residues long. CDR3 sequence: CASTQRGQGIETQYF. The DNA for the CDR3 is TGTGCCAGCACCCAAAGGGGACAGGGAATAGAGACCCAGTACTTC.

A few counts support this clonotype. The chain has TRBV5-1 and TRBJ2-3; D is undetermined. CDR3 length equals 15 residues. Germline loops: CDR1 SGHRS, CDR2 YFSETQ. V lost 4 bases to trimming and J lost 1 base, with 13 bases between them. The CDR3 sequence: CASSPGLFGTDTQYF. CDR3 nucleotide sequence: TGCGCCAGCAGCCCGGGTCTTTTCGGCACAGATACGCAGTATTTT.

The chain carries TRBV7-3 and TRBJ2-3; 9 bases are shared with TRBD1. Trimming took 6 bases from V and 0 from J; bases not matched to a gene: 1. Germline CDR1 SGHTA, CDR2 FQGTGA. The length of the CDR3 is 14 residues. The CDR3 sequence: CASRGQGSTDTQYF. The CDR3 DNA reads as TGTGCCAGCAGGGGACAGGGAAGCACAGATACGCAGTATTTT.

This chain links TRBV29-1 with TRBJ2-1; D perhaps matches TRBD1 (6 bases). The CDR3 is made up of 12 amino acids. In germline, CDR1 is SQVTM, CDR2 ANQGSEA. V was pared by 7 bases and J by 6 bases, with 13 bases between. As DNA, the CDR3 is TGCAGCGCAAAGAGGACAGCCAATGAGCAGTTCTTC. As protein: CSAKRTANEQFF.

This clonotype has more than one count but fewer than ten. This sequence joins TRBV9 and TRBJ2-7; 10 bases line up with TRBD2. This CDR3 region has 15 residues. CDR1 SGDLS and CDR2 YYNGEE come from the germline V gene. The J segment lost 4 bases and the V segment lost 5 bases, leaving 9 bases of the junction unmatched. The chain's CDR3 is CASSILAGVGYEQYF. Here the CDR3 DNA reads TGTGCCAGCAGTATCCTAGCGGGAGTAGGTTACGAGCAGTACTTC. Drawing the rest from reference TRBV9 and TRBJ2-7, the complete variable domain is DSGVTQTPKHLITATGQRVTLRCSPRSGDLSVYWYQQSLDQGLQFLIQYYNGEERAKGNILERFSAQQFPDLHSELNLSSLELGDSALYFCASSILAGVGYEQYFGPGTRLTVT.

The gene calls are TRBV5-1 and TRBJ2-1; D gene ambiguous. The CDR3 is made up of 11 amino acids. Germline V lookup: CDR1 SGHRS, CDR2 YFSETQ. V lost 2 bases to trimming and J lost 5 bases, with 2 bases between them. CDR3 in amino acids: CASSFNNEQFF. The CDR3 region has the DNA TGCGCCAGCAGCTTCAACAATGAGCAGTTCTTC.